This T cell receptor beta chain was documented in a study of cytomegalovirus exposure and HLA in healthy donors. This table comes from immunoSEQ multiplex PCR, and its TCRdb copy is limited to in-frame clones, with some not included. This sample has about 130,000 clones, with around nine tenths found just once. Broader study findings: Most TCRs appeared rarely, but some public TCRs recurred in many donors. Some TCR beta chains (roughly 160 of them) were listed as cytomegalovirus-associated. The authors confirmed in vitro that three CMV-associated chains were specific for CMV antigens.

The donors were in the roughly 130-subject validation cohort, distinct from the approximately 730-subject first cohort. This clone has just one count. Its antigen remains unidentified. The V gene end was trimmed by 3 bases and the J gene end by 8 bases; junction bases not matched to a gene: 10. Germline V gene data show CDR1 as SGHRS and CDR2 as YFSETQ. This CDR3 is 14 amino acids long. The chain joins TRBV5-1 to TRBJ1-2; 7 positions match TRBD1. The source material was PBMCs. The TCR comes from a man younger than 45 in good health and CMV-seronegative. For the CDR3, the DNA is TGCGCCAGCAGCTCAACAGGGGAAACATCAGGCTACACCTTC. Residues: CASSSTGETSGYTF.